This is a list of T cell receptor beta chains from one sample in a study of shared clonotypes between healthy human individuals. Sequencing used immunoSEQ multiplex PCR; TCRdb keeps in-frame clones, though not all of them. The sample has around 1.9 million clones; about 92% are singletons. The sample was naive CD8+ T cells from PBMCs. These receptors were obtained from a man aged 18-30 years in good health. Some clones in this sample may be carry-over from other donors' samples. Each CDR3 is given with its conserved first and last residue. The order of the fields is D gene, J gene, V gene, clone size, CDR3 DNA, CDR3 protein. D genes are given only for firm matches. Expanded clones get a size class; other rows say once, few or many, or leave the size out.

d_call: .; j_call: TRBJ2-1; v_call: TRBV4-3; clone_size: .; cdr3_nt: TGCGCCAGCAGCCAAGGTCCCCGGGAATGGGAGCAGTTCTTC; cdr3_aa: CASSQGPREWEQFF
d_call: .; j_call: TRBJ2-7; v_call: TRBV10-3; clone_size: .; cdr3_nt: TGTGCCATCAGTGAACGGCCCGCCGACTCCTACGAGCAGTACTTC; cdr3_aa: CAISERPADSYEQYF
d_call: .; j_call: TRBJ1-1; v_call: TRBV27; clone_size: .; cdr3_nt: TGTGCCAGCAGTCTACAGGGTACCGCTGAAGCTTTCTTT; cdr3_aa: CASSLQGTAEAFF
d_call: .; j_call: TRBJ2-2; v_call: TRBV7-9; clone_size: .; cdr3_nt: TGTGCCACCGTGGGGGTTGGTCGATTCACCGGGGAGCTGTTTTTT; cdr3_aa: CATVGVGRFTGELFF
d_call: TRBD1; j_call: TRBJ2-4; v_call: TRBV6-4; clone_size: .; cdr3_nt: TGTGCCAGCAGTGCCCACCGGGACAGACTAGCCAAAAACATTCAGTACTTC; cdr3_aa: CASSAHRDRLAKNIQYF
d_call: .; j_call: TRBJ2-3; v_call: TRBV4-1; clone_size: .; cdr3_nt: TGCGCCAGCAGCCAAGATAAAAAGGTTTGGAGAGATACGCAGTATTTT; cdr3_aa: CASSQDKKVWRDTQYF
d_call: TRBD2; j_call: TRBJ2-2; v_call: TRBV30; clone_size: .; cdr3_nt: TGTGCCTGGACGCTAGCGGGATTAACCGGGGAGCTGTTTTTT; cdr3_aa: CAWTLAGLTGELFF
d_call: .; j_call: TRBJ2-7; v_call: TRBV4-1; clone_size: .; cdr3_nt: TGCGCCAGCAGCCAAGATAGACCAGGGAGCTCCTACGAGCAGTACTTC; cdr3_aa: CASSQDRPGSSYEQYF
d_call: .; j_call: TRBJ2-2; v_call: TRBV4-1; clone_size: once; cdr3_nt: TGCGCCAGCAGGTATCAGGGTCCGGCCACCGGGGAGCTGTTTTTT; cdr3_aa: CASRYQGPATGELFF
d_call: .; j_call: TRBJ1-2; v_call: TRBV15; clone_size: once; cdr3_nt: TGTGCCACCAGCACCACCCTGGACCTCCTACTGGACTATGGCTACACCTTC; cdr3_aa: CATSTTLDLLLDYGYTF
d_call: .; j_call: TRBJ2-2; v_call: TRBV7-8; clone_size: .; cdr3_nt: TGTGCCAGCAGCCCTACCGGAGACACCGGGGAGCTGTTTTTT; cdr3_aa: CASSPTGDTGELFF
d_call: .; j_call: TRBJ1-1; v_call: TRBV23-1; clone_size: .; cdr3_nt: TGCGCCAGCAGTCAATTTTTTAAGCGTGGTACCTCGAACACTGAAGCTTTCTTT; cdr3_aa: CASSQFFKRGTSNTEAFF
d_call: .; j_call: TRBJ1-1; v_call: TRBV5-1; clone_size: .; cdr3_nt: TGCGCCAGCAGCTTCACAGGTGCTGAAGCTTTCTTT; cdr3_aa: CASSFTGAEAFF
d_call: .; j_call: TRBJ2-7; v_call: TRBV13; clone_size: .; cdr3_nt: TGTGCCAGCAGCCCCCAGGGTATGGGTTGGTACGAGCAGTACTTC; cdr3_aa: CASSPQGMGWYEQYF
d_call: .; j_call: TRBJ1-1; v_call: TRBV29-1; clone_size: .; cdr3_nt: TGCAGCGGTACAAGAGACCTCGGGGTTCGTTATTCCCCTGAACATGTTGAAGCTTTCTTT; cdr3_aa: CSGTRDLGVRYSPEHVEAFF
d_call: .; j_call: TRBJ1-1; v_call: TRBV13; clone_size: .; cdr3_nt: TGTGCCAGCAGCTTAAGATTTCACGTCCCTACAAACACTGAAGCTTTCTTT; cdr3_aa: CASSLRFHVPTNTEAFF
d_call: .; j_call: TRBJ1-1; v_call: TRBV4-3; clone_size: .; cdr3_nt: TGCGCCAGCAGCCAAGATCGGGGGGCAGGGACTGAAGCTTTCTTT; cdr3_aa: CASSQDRGAGTEAFF
d_call: .; j_call: TRBJ2-1; v_call: TRBV27; clone_size: .; cdr3_nt: TGTGCCAGCAGTTTTTTACCCCCGAGCTCCTACAATGAGCAGTTCTTC; cdr3_aa: CASSFLPPSSYNEQFF
d_call: TRBD1; j_call: TRBJ2-7; v_call: TRBV7-3; clone_size: .; cdr3_nt: TGTGCCAGCAGCATAAGGACAGGGGGCGCGGTGGATTACTCCTACGAGCAGTACTTC; cdr3_aa: CASSIRTGGAVDYSYEQYF
d_call: .; j_call: TRBJ1-1; v_call: TRBV27; clone_size: .; cdr3_nt: TGTGCCAGCAGTACCCTTCACCGGGACACCCCTTGGGTCCCCAACAAAAACACTGAAGCTTTCTTT; cdr3_aa: CASSTLHRDTPWVPNKNTEAFF
d_call: TRBD2; j_call: TRBJ2-1; v_call: TRBV7-9; clone_size: .; cdr3_nt: TGTGCCAGCAGCCCTAGCGGGAGGGCGTACAATGAGCAGTTCTTC; cdr3_aa: CASSPSGRAYNEQFF
d_call: .; j_call: TRBJ2-5; v_call: TRBV9; clone_size: .; cdr3_nt: TGTGCCAGCAGCGTAGCGGGGGTTCCACGGGAGACCCAGTACTTC; cdr3_aa: CASSVAGVPRETQYF
d_call: TRBD2; j_call: TRBJ2-7; v_call: TRBV5-1; clone_size: .; cdr3_nt: TGCGCCAGCAGCTTGGAACTAGCGAAAAACTACGAGCAGTACTTC; cdr3_aa: CASSLELAKNYEQYF
d_call: TRBD1; j_call: TRBJ1-5; v_call: TRBV19; clone_size: .; cdr3_nt: TGTGCCAGTACCGATCTGCCCTCGGGAGGGGGCCAGCCCCAGCATTTT; cdr3_aa: CASTDLPSGGGQPQHF
d_call: TRBD2; j_call: TRBJ2-4; v_call: TRBV9; clone_size: .; cdr3_nt: TGTGCCAGCAGCCCACATCCCCTGGGGCTAGCGGGACACCTAGCCAAAAACATTCAGTACTTC; cdr3_aa: CASSPHPLGLAGHLAKNIQYF
d_call: .; j_call: TRBJ2-7; v_call: TRBV15; clone_size: .; cdr3_nt: TGTGCCACCGCTCCAGGGCCCGGCCCTCCCTACGAGCAGTACTTC; cdr3_aa: CATAPGPGPPYEQYF
d_call: .; j_call: TRBJ2-5; v_call: TRBV7-9; clone_size: .; cdr3_nt: TGTGCCAGCAGCCATCCCCTAGATCCCGAGACCCAGTACTTC; cdr3_aa: CASSHPLDPETQYF
d_call: .; j_call: TRBJ2-7; v_call: TRBV7-9; clone_size: .; cdr3_nt: TGTGCCAGCAGCGAAACCACTTGGACAGCCCCCCACGAGCAGTACTTC; cdr3_aa: CASSETTWTAPHEQYF
d_call: .; j_call: TRBJ2-1; v_call: TRBV7-9; clone_size: .; cdr3_nt: TGTGCCAGCAGCTTAGTGCTAGTCCCCAATGAGCAGTTCTTC; cdr3_aa: CASSLVLVPNEQFF
d_call: TRBD1; j_call: TRBJ2-7; v_call: TRBV27; clone_size: .; cdr3_nt: TGTGCCAGCAGTCCCCCGACAGGGGCTTACGAGCAGTACTTC; cdr3_aa: CASSPPTGAYEQYF
d_call: .; j_call: TRBJ1-5; v_call: TRBV1; clone_size: .; cdr3_nt: TGCACCAGCAGCCAAGTCGTAACGGGTCGAAGTCACAGTCAGCCCCAGCATTTT; cdr3_aa: CTSSQVVTGRSHSQPQHF
d_call: .; j_call: TRBJ1-1; v_call: TRBV6-6; clone_size: .; cdr3_nt: TGTGCCAGCAGTTACTCGTTACGGGAAGGCACTGAAGCTTTCTTT; cdr3_aa: CASSYSLREGTEAFF
d_call: .; j_call: TRBJ2-6; v_call: TRBV7-8; clone_size: .; cdr3_nt: TGTGCCAGCAGCTTAGCGCACGACAGCTCTGGGGCCAACGTCCTGACTTTC; cdr3_aa: CASSLAHDSSGANVLTF
d_call: .; j_call: TRBJ2-3; v_call: TRBV5-1; clone_size: .; cdr3_nt: TGCGCCAGCACCCAGGCGCGGGCGGGCCCCACAGATACGCAGTATTTT; cdr3_aa: CASTQARAGPTDTQYF
d_call: .; j_call: TRBJ1-1; v_call: TRBV9; clone_size: .; cdr3_nt: TGTGCCAGCAGCGTAGTTAGGGGGGGCACTGAAGCTTTCTTT; cdr3_aa: CASSVVRGGTEAFF
d_call: TRBD1; j_call: TRBJ2-5; v_call: TRBV27; clone_size: .; cdr3_nt: TGTGCCAGCAGTGCCGGACGGGACAGGGAGACCCAGTACTTC; cdr3_aa: CASSAGRDRETQYF
d_call: .; j_call: TRBJ1-1; v_call: TRBV27; clone_size: .; cdr3_nt: TGTGCCAGCAGTTTACGGGGGTCGAACACTGAAGCTTTCTTT; cdr3_aa: CASSLRGSNTEAFF
d_call: .; j_call: TRBJ2-7; v_call: TRBV27; clone_size: .; cdr3_nt: TGTGCCAGCAGTCCTTTTTCTGCGTCCTACGAGCAGTACTTC; cdr3_aa: CASSPFSASYEQYF
d_call: TRBD2; j_call: TRBJ2-1; v_call: TRBV9; clone_size: once; cdr3_nt: TGTGCCAGCAGCTTCACTAGCGGGGCCTACAATGAGCAGTTCTTC; cdr3_aa: CASSFTSGAYNEQFF
d_call: .; j_call: TRBJ2-6; v_call: TRBV14; clone_size: .; cdr3_nt: TGTGCCAGCAGCCAAGAAACGGGCTCTGGGGCCAACGTCCTGACTTTC; cdr3_aa: CASSQETGSGANVLTF
d_call: .; j_call: TRBJ1-2; v_call: TRBV11-1; clone_size: .; cdr3_nt: TGTGCCAGCAGCCCCCCGGAGGGGACCTATGGCTACACCTTC; cdr3_aa: CASSPPEGTYGYTF
d_call: .; j_call: TRBJ1-5; v_call: TRBV28; clone_size: .; cdr3_nt: TGTGCCAGCAGTTTCGAGCGAAGGACAGAGCTATATAGCAATCAGCCCCAGCATTTT; cdr3_aa: CASSFERRTELYSNQPQHF
d_call: .; j_call: TRBJ1-3; v_call: TRBV19; clone_size: .; cdr3_nt: TGTGCCAGTATCCCATACTCTGGAAACACCATATATTTT; cdr3_aa: CASIPYSGNTIYF
d_call: .; j_call: TRBJ2-1; v_call: TRBV5-1; clone_size: .; cdr3_nt: TGCGCCAGCAGCTTGGAAGGGGACTACAATGAGCAGTTCTTC; cdr3_aa: CASSLEGDYNEQFF
d_call: .; j_call: TRBJ2-7; v_call: TRBV9; clone_size: .; cdr3_nt: TGTGCCAGCAGCGTAGGCCCGGAGTACCCCTACGAGCAGTACTTC; cdr3_aa: CASSVGPEYPYEQYF
d_call: .; j_call: TRBJ2-7; v_call: TRBV28; clone_size: once; cdr3_nt: TGTGCCAGCAGTTTCATCACGTTCTACGAGCAGTACTTC; cdr3_aa: CASSFITFYEQYF
d_call: TRBD2; j_call: TRBJ2-1; v_call: TRBV28; clone_size: .; cdr3_nt: TGTGCCATCAAAAGAGCGGGAGAACTCAATGAGCAGTTCTTC; cdr3_aa: CAIKRAGELNEQFF
d_call: .; j_call: TRBJ1-2; v_call: TRBV9; clone_size: .; cdr3_nt: TGTGCCAGCAGCGTAGAGGCAGGGAGCTATGGCTACACCTTC; cdr3_aa: CASSVEAGSYGYTF
d_call: TRBD2; j_call: TRBJ2-1; v_call: TRBV27; clone_size: .; cdr3_nt: TGTGCCAGCAGTTTATTATATTGGCAGCCGGGACTAGCGGGAACCAATGAGCAGTTCTTC; cdr3_aa: CASSLLYWQPGLAGTNEQFF